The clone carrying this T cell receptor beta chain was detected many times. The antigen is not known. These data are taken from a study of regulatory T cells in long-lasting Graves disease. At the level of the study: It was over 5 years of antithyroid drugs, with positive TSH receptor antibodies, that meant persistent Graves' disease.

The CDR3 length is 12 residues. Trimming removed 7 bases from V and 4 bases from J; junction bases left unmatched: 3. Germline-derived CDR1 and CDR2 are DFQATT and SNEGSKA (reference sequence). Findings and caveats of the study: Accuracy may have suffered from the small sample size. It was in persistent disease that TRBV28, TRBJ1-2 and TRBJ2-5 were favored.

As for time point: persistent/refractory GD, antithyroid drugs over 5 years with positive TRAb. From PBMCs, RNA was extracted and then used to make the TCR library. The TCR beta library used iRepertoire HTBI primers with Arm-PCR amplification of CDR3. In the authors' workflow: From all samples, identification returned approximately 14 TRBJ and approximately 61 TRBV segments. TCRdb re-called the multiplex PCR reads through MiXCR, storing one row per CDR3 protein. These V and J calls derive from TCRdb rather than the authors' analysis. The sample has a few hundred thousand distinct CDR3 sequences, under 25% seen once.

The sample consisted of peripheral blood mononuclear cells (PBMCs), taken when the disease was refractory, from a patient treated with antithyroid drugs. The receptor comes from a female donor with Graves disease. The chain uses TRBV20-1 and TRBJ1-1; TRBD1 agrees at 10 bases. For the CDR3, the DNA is TGCAGTGTTCGGACAGGGGGCACTGAAGCTTTCTTT. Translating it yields CSVRTGGTEAFF.